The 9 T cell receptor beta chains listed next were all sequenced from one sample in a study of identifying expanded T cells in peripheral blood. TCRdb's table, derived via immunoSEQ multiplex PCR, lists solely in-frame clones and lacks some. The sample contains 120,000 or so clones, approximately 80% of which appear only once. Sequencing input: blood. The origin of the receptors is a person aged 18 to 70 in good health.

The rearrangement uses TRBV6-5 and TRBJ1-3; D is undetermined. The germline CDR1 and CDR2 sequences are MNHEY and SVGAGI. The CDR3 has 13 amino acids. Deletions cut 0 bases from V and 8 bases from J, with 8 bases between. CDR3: CASSYSTFDTIYF. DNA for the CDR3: TGTGCCAGCAGTTACTCGACCTTCGACACCATATATTTT.

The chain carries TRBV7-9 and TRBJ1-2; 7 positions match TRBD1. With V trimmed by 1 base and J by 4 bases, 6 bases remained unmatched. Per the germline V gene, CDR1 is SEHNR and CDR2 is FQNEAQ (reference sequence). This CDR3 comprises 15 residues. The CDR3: CASSLGQGRTYGYTF. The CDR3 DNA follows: TGTGCCAGCAGCTTAGGACAGGGACGGACCTATGGCTACACCTTC. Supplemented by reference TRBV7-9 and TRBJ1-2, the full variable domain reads DTGVSQNPRHKITKRGQNVTFRCDPISEHNRLYWYRQTLGQGPEFLTYFQNEAQLEKSRLLSDRFSAERPKGSFSTLEIQRTEQGDSAMYLCASSLGQGRTYGYTFGSGTRLTVV.

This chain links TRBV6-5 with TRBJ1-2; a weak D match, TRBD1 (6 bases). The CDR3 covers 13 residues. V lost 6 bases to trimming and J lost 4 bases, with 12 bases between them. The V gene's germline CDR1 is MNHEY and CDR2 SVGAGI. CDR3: CASRPGQSYGYTF. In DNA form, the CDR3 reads TGTGCCAGCAGGCCCGGACAGAGCTATGGCTACACCTTC.

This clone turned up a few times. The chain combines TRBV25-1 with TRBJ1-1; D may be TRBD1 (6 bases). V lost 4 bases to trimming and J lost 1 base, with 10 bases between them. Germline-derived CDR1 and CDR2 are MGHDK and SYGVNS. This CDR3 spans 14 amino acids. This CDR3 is CASSVRTENTEAFF. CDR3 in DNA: TGTGCCAGCAGTGTGCGGACAGAGAACACTGAAGCTTTCTTT.

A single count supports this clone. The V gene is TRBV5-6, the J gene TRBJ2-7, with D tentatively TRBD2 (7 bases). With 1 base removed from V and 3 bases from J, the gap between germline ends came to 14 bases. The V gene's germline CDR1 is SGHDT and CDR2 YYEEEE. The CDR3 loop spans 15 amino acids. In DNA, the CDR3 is TGTGCCAGCAGCTTGTTTCGGGGGGCGGACTACGAGCAGTACTTC. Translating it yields CASSLFRGADYEQYF.

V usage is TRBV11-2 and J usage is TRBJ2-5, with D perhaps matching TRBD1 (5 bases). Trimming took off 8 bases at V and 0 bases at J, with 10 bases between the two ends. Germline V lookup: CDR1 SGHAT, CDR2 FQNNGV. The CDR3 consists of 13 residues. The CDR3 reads CASGDSYQETQYF. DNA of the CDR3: TGTGCCAGCGGCGACAGCTACCAAGAGACCCAGTACTTC.

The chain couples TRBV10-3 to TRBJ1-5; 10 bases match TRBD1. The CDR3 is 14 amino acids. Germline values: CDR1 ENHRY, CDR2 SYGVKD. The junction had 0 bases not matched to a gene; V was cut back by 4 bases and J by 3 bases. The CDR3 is CAISGQGANQPQHF. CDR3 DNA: TGTGCCATCAGTGGACAGGGGGCCAATCAGCCCCAGCATTTT.

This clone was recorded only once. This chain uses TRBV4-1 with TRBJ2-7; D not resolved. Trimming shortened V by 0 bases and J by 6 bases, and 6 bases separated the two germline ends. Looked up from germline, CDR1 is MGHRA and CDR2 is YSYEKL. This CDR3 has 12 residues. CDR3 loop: CASSQDPTEQYF. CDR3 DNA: TGCGCCAGCAGCCAAGATCCCACCGAGCAGTACTTC.

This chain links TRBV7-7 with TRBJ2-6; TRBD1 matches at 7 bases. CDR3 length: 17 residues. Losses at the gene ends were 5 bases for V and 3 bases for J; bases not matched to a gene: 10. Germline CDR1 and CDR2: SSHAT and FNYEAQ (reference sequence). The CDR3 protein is CASSRGGAHFGANVLTF. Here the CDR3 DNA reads TGTGCCAGCAGCCGAGGGGGCGCCCACTTTGGGGCCAACGTCCTGACTTTC.